The clone carrying this T cell receptor beta chain was found a few times. What it binds is unknown. V lost 0 bases and J 2 bases, leaving 6 bases between the germline ends. Germline V gene lookup returns CDR1 SGHNT and CDR2 YYREEE (reference sequence). This CDR3 contains 13 residues. The data were taken from a study of naive and memory T cell subsets. General study points: Expression changes during T cell differentiation may affect RNA-based TCR counts. Naive repertoires, especially CD8, held a few larger clonotypes, possibly memory cells re-expressing CD45RA.

The beta constant-region primer was an equimolar mix of two oligonucleotides covering TRBC1 and TRBC2. Nested alpha and beta constant-region primers with the SP2 primer drove four PCR rounds on ligated cDNA. TCRdb redid the calling of the UMI-ligation and nested PCR reads with MiXCR, one entry per CDR3 protein. Of about 99,000 distinct CDR3 sequences in the sample, roughly 15% were seen once. The chain joins TRBV5-4 to TRBJ2-7; D gene uncertain. This TCR was recovered from a human donor in good health. Input material: naive CD8+ T cells from blood. Here the CDR3 reads CASSLDSTYEQYF. The CDR3 region has the DNA TGTGCCAGCAGCTTGGACAGCACCTACGAGCAGTACTTC.